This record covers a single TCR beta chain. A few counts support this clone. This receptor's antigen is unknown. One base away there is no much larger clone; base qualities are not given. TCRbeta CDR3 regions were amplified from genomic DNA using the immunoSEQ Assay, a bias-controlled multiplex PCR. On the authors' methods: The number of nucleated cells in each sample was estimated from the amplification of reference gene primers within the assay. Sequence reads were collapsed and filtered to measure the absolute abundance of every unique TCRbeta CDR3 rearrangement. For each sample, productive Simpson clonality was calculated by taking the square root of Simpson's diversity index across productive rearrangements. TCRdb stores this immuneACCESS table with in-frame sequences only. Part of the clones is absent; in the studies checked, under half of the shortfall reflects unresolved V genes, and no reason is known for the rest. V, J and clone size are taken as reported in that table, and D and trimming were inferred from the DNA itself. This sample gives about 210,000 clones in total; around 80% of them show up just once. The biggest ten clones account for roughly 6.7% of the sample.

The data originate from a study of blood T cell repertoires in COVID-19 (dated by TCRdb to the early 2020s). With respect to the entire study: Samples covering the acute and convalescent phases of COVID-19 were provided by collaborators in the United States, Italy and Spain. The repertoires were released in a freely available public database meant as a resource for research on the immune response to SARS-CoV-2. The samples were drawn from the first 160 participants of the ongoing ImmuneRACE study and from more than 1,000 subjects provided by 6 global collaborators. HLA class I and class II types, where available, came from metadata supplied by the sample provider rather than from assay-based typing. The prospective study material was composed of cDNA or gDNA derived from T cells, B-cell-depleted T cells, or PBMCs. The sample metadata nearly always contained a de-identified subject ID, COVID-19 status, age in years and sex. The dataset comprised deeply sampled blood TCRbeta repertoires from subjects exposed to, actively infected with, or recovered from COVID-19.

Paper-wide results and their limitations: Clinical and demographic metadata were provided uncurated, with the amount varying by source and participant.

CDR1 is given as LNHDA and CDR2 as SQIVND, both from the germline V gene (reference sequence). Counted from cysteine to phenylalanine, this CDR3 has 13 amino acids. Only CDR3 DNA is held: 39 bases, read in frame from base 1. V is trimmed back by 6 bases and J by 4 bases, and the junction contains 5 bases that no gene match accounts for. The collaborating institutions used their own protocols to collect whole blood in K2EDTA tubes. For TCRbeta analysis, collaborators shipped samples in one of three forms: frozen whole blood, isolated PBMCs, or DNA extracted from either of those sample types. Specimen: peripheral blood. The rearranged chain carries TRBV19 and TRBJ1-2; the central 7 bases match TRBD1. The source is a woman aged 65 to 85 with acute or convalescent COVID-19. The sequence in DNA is TGTGCCAGTAGCCCGGGACAGTTCTATGGCTACACCTTC. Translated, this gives CASSPGQFYGYTF.